This is a list of T cell receptor beta chains from one sample in a study of OX40 agonist ivuxolimab in advanced cancers. Using immunoSEQ multiplex PCR, the repertoire was profiled, and TCRdb retains in-frame clones only, with some absent. This sample has under 50,000 clones; 75% to 90% occur once, and the top ten carry 5.1%. The sequencing here drew on CD4+ or CD8+ T cells sorted from blood, taken in a trial of the OX40 agonist ivuxolimab. The origin of the receptors is an adult with an advanced solid tumor such as melanoma, head and neck, liver or kidney cancer. The CDR3 runs from the conserved cysteine through the conserved F or W. The D gene is left open where the match is weak. Clone size is not always given. Where it is, it says once, few, many or a class for expanded clones.

NA	NA	TRBV5-1	TRBJ1-5	TGCGCCAGCAGCTGGGGGGGCGCGTCCAATCAGCCCCAGCATTTT	CASSWGGASNQPQHF
NA	NA	TRBV10-2	TRBJ2-7	TGCGCCAGCAGTCACGGAGGCCCCTACGAGCAGTACTTC	CASSHGGPYEQYF
NA	NA	TRBV23-1	TRBJ2-2	TGCGCCAGCACCCAATGGGCGTCCAACACCGGGGAGCTGTTTTTT	CASTQWASNTGELFF
TRBD2	NA	TRBV5-1	TRBJ2-5	TGCGCCAGCAGCCCGATAACCAGCGGGAAAGAGACCCAGTACTTC	CASSPITSGKETQYF
NA	NA	TRBV18	TRBJ1-3	TGTGCCAGCTCACCCGGAGCAGCGTCTGGAAACACCATATATTTT	CASSPGAASGNTIYF
NA	NA	TRBV6-1	TRBJ1-1	TGTGCCAGCAGTACACAGGCCCTAACTGAAGCTTTCTTT	CASSTQALTEAFF
TRBD1	NA	TRBV6-5	TRBJ1-2	TGTGCCAGCAGTTCCCCTCGACAGGGGTGGTATGGCTACACCTTC	CASSSPRQGWYGYTF
NA	NA	TRBV19	TRBJ1-4	TGTGCCAGTAGTGGAGTCGGGGTTGGAACTAATGAAAAACTGTTTTTT	CASSGVGVGTNEKLFF
NA	NA	TRBV21-1	TRBJ2-1	TGTGCCAGCAACCCCAGGGGGACTAGCGGGAGGTATGGGACGCACAATGAGCAGTTCTTC	CASNPRGTSGRYGTHNEQFF
NA	NA	TRBV7-9	TRBJ1-4	TGTGCCAGCACCGAGTATGAAAAACTGTTTTTT	CASTEYEKLFF
NA	few	TRBV28	TRBJ1-1	TGTGCCAGCACCTCCGTACAGGGAGCTGAAGCTTTCTTT	CASTSVQGAEAFF
NA	NA	TRBV6-6	TRBJ1-5	TGTGCCAGCAGCCGCAGGGGAGGGGTTAGCAATCAGCCCCAGCATTTT	CASSRRGGVSNQPQHF
TRBD2	once	TRBV7-8	TRBJ2-7	TGTGCCAGCAGCAGTAGCGGGAGGGCCGGGGGCGAGCAGTACTTC	CASSSSGRAGGEQYF
TRBD1	once	TRBV28	TRBJ1-2	TGTGCCAGCACCCGGGACAGTCGGGGCTACACCTTC	CASTRDSRGYTF
TRBD2	NA	TRBV4-1	TRBJ2-7	TGCGCCAGCAGCCAAGTTAGGACTAGCTTCGGCGAGCAGTACTTC	CASSQVRTSFGEQYF
NA	NA	TRBV6-6	TRBJ1-1	TGTGCCAGCAGTTACCCAGGGTCCCTGAACACTGAAGCTTTCTTT	CASSYPGSLNTEAFF
NA	NA	TRBV6-5	TRBJ1-5	TGTGCCAGCACGAACGGAGATAAACGGCCCCAGCATTTT	CASTNGDKRPQHF
TRBD1	NA	TRBV6-4	TRBJ1-1	TGTGCCAGCACTCAGGGGGTCAACACTGAAGCTTTCTTT	CASTQGVNTEAFF
NA	NA	TRBV6-5	TRBJ2-7	TGTGCCAGCAGTTACGGTACGGGACAGTACTTC	CASSYGTGQYF
NA	NA	TRBV5-1	TRBJ2-5	TGCGCCAGCAGCTCCCAAGGGGGGTTCCAAGAGACCCAGTACTTC	CASSSQGGFQETQYF
TRBD2	NA	TRBV10-2	TRBJ2-2	TGCGCCAGCAGGGGGGGACTAGCGGGAGGGTCCTTCACCGGGGAGCTGTTTTTT	CASRGGLAGGSFTGELFF
TRBD1	NA	TRBV6-1	TRBJ1-5	TGTGCCAGCAGCACGGACAGGAATCAGCCCCAGCATTTT	CASSTDRNQPQHF
TRBD1	NA	TRBV6-1	TRBJ2-7	TGTGCCAGCAGTGAAGGACAGGGCCCTTTTTACGAGCAGTACTTC	CASSEGQGPFYEQYF
NA	NA	TRBV4-2	TRBJ1-2	TGTGCCAGCAGCCAAGGACAGAGCTACGGCTACACCTTC	CASSQGQSYGYTF
NA	few	TRBV18	TRBJ2-1	TGTGCCAGCTCACGACCGTACAATGAGCAGTTCTTC	CASSRPYNEQFF
NA	NA	TRBV28	TRBJ2-1	TGTGCCAGCAGAGTTTCCCTGACAGATGAGCAGTTCTTC	CASRVSLTDEQFF
TRBD1	NA	TRBV5-6	TRBJ1-1	TGTGCCAGCAGCCCACGACAGGGATTAGCAAACACTGAAGCTTTCTTT	CASSPRQGLANTEAFF
TRBD1	NA	TRBV5-8	TRBJ2-7	TGTTCCAGCACCCTTCTATCTTGGACAGGTTCCTACGAGCAGTACTTC	CSSTLLSWTGSYEQYF
NA	NA	TRBV7-8	TRBJ2-5	TGTGCCAGCAGCTTGAAGAGACTGAAGCTTGAGACCCAGTACTTC	CASSLKRLKLETQYF
TRBD1	NA	TRBV6-5	TRBJ1-2	TGTGCCAGCAGTTATGGACAGGGCGCCTATGGCTACACCTTC	CASSYGQGAYGYTF
NA	once	TRBV5-6	TRBJ2-1	TGTGCCAGCAGCCCCTTCGTGGGGGGCTCCTACAATGAGCAGTTCTTC	CASSPFVGGSYNEQFF
NA	NA	TRBV11-2	TRBJ1-1	TGTGCCAGCAGCCTAAGCTTGGGGGGAGCGGGCACTGAAGCTTTCTTT	CASSLSLGGAGTEAFF
NA	NA	TRBV10-2	TRBJ2-7	TGCGCCAGCAGTGAGCCCCCTACAGGATTCTACGAGCAGTACTTC	CASSEPPTGFYEQYF
TRBD2	NA	TRBV6-6	TRBJ2-3	TGTGCCAGCAGACTCCCTAGCGGCCTCACAGATACGCAGTATTTT	CASRLPSGLTDTQYF
NA	NA	TRBV14	TRBJ1-3	TGTGCCAGCAGCCAAGGATCCGGGACTGGAAACACCATATATTTT	CASSQGSGTGNTIYF
TRBD1	NA	TRBV4-3	TRBJ1-5	TGCGCCAGCAGCCAAGATCTGGTGGCAGGGGGAAGTCAGCCCCAGCATTTT	CASSQDLVAGGSQPQHF
NA	once	TRBV10-2	TRBJ1-2	TGCGCCAGCAGGGTACAGGGACACTTC	CASRVQGHF
NA	NA	TRBV11-2	TRBJ2-7	TGTGCCAGCAGCTCTCCTTCAATCAATTACGAGCAGTACTTC	CASSSPSINYEQYF
TRBD2	NA	TRBV27	TRBJ2-1	TGTGCCAGCAGTTTGGGGACTAGCGGGAGCTATGAGCAGTTCTTC	CASSLGTSGSYEQFF
NA	NA	TRBV30	TRBJ2-3	TGTGCCTGGAGTGTCAAGGGTCAGGGAGGAGATACGCAGTATTTT	CAWSVKGQGGDTQYF
TRBD2	NA	TRBV7-9	TRBJ2-3	TGTGCCAGCAGCCGCGCGGGAGGACGAGATACGCAGTATTTT	CASSRAGGRDTQYF
TRBD1	NA	TRBV6-1	TRBJ2-2	TGTGCCAGCAGTGAAGGGACAGGGGACACCGGGGAGCTGTTTTTT	CASSEGTGDTGELFF
NA	NA	TRBV9	TRBJ1-3	TGTGCCAGCAGCGTAGGGGGGGAGGCAGATGGAAACACCATATATTTT	CASSVGGEADGNTIYF
NA	NA	TRBV2	TRBJ2-5	TGTGCCAGCAGTGTAGGGGGGCCGGAGACCCAGTACTTC	CASSVGGPETQYF
TRBD1	NA	TRBV5-1	TRBJ2-3	TGCGCCAGCACGCGAGGACAGGGGGCAGATACGCAGTATTTT	CASTRGQGADTQYF
TRBD2	NA	TRBV5-6	TRBJ2-4	TGTGCCAGCACCCGAGGAGCTAGCGGGAGTGGAAACATTCAGTACTTC	CASTRGASGSGNIQYF
TRBD1	NA	TRBV28	TRBJ1-2	TGTGCCAGCAGTATAAGGAATCCCGGGACAGGGGGGAAAGGCTACACCTTC	CASSIRNPGTGGKGYTF
TRBD1	NA	TRBV7-3	TRBJ2-2	TGTGCCAGCAGCCGGGGACAGGGTGGCGGCACCGGGGAGCTGTTTTTT	CASSRGQGGGTGELFF
NA	NA	TRBV28	TRBJ1-1	TGTGCCAGCAGTTTATTGGGGCAGACTAGTGAAGCTTTCTTT	CASSLLGQTSEAFF
TRBD1	NA	TRBV6-1	TRBJ1-2	TGTGCCAGCAGTGAAGGACAGGGATTCTATGGCTACACCTTC	CASSEGQGFYGYTF
TRBD2	NA	TRBV7-9	TRBJ2-3	TGTGCCAGCACGCGGGGACTAGCGGCCACAGATACGCAGTATTTT	CASTRGLAATDTQYF
NA	medium-sized	TRBV2	TRBJ2-3	TGTGCCAGCAGTGAAGCCGATAGCGCTACGCAGTATTTT	CASSEADSATQYF
TRBD1	NA	TRBV5-1	TRBJ2-7	TGCGCCAGCAGCTCCCCCCAGGGGGCCAACGAGCAGTACTTC	CASSSPQGANEQYF
NA	NA	TRBV7-3	TRBJ2-5	TGTGCCAGCAGTTTTCTCGGGAGCCGGTACCAAGAGACCCAGTACTTC	CASSFLGSRYQETQYF
NA	NA	TRBV6-1	TRBJ2-2	TGTGCCAGCAGTGAAGGATGGAACACCGGGGAGCTGTTTTTT	CASSEGWNTGELFF
TRBD1	NA	TRBV6-6	TRBJ1-2	TGTGCCAGCACCCAGATGGACAGGCAGGGGGATGGCTACACCTTC	CASTQMDRQGDGYTF